This TCR beta chain comes out of a study of blood T cell repertoires in COVID-19. Study summary: COVID-19 samples collected from the United States, Italy and Spain covered acute and convalescent phases. In each case, the material was cDNA or gDNA derived from T cells, B-cell-depleted T cells, or PBMCs.

The V gene's germline CDR1 is LNHNV and CDR2 YYDKDF (reference sequence). Between the trimmed V and J ends, which lost 3 bases and 7 bases, there was a span of 18 bases. The CDR3 is 15 residues long. Per the authors' pipeline: Nucleated cell counts were estimated from reference gene primer amplification. Assay: immunoSEQ multiplex PCR; the TCRdb copy retains only in-frame clones and omits some. V, J and clone size are those of that table, while D and trimming were read from the DNA. The data contain under 500,000 clones, 85% to 90% of them singletons. The source is a woman in her 30s with acute or convalescent COVID-19. The rearrangement links TRBV15 to TRBJ1-2; no definite D call. Sequenced sample: peripheral blood. The CDR3, as DNA: TGTGCCACCAGCAGCGTAGGCTCTCTGGAGTTTGGCTACACCTTC. This gives the protein CATSSVGSLEFGYTF.